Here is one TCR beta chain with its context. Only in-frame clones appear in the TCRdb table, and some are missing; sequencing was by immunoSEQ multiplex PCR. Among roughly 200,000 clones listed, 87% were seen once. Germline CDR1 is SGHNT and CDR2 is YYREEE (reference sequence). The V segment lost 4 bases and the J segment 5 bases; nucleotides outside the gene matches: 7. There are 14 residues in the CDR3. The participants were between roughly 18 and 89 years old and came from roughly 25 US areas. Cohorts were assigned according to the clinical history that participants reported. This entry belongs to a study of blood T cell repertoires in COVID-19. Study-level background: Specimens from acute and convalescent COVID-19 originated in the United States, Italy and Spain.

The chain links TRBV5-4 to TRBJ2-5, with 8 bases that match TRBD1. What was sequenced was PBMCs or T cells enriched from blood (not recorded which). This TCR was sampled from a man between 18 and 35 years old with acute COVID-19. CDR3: CASSLGQGGETQYF. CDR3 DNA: TGTGCCAGCAGCCTAGGACAGGGTGGGGAGACCCAGTACTTC. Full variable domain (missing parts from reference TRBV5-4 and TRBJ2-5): ETGVTQSPTHLIKTRGQQVTLRCSSQSGHNTVSWYQQALGQGPQFIFQYYREEENGRGNFPPRFSGLQFPNYSSELNVNALELDDSALYLCASSLGQGGETQYFGPGTRLLVL.